These 9 T cell receptor beta chains share one sample of origin, sequenced in a study of cytomegalovirus exposure and HLA in healthy donors. The method was immunoSEQ multiplex PCR; TCRdb's version includes in-frame clones alone and lacks a portion of them. The repertoire holds 120,000 to 150,000 clones, with roughly 90% as singletons. Sequencing used PBMCs. These receptor sequences come from a man aged 18 to 35 in good health and CMV-seronegative.

The CDR3 protein is CASGPAGPGQGATGELFF. The CDR3 DNA reads TGTGCTAGTGGGCCTGCGGGTCCGGGACAGGGGGCCACCGGGGAGCTGTTTTTT. The gene calls are TRBV12-5 and TRBJ2-2; 12 nucleotides agree with TRBD1. Per germline, CDR1 LGHNT and CDR2 FRNRAP. CDR3 length: 18 residues. V shed 6 bases and J 4 bases; nucleotides not matched to a gene: 12.

The rearrangement joins TRBV9 to TRBJ2-3; D ambiguous. V was shortened by 3 bases and J by 4 bases, with 12 bases between the two germline ends. This CDR3 spans 14 amino acids. Germline V CDR1 and CDR2: SGDLS, YYNGEE. CDR3 sequence reads: CASSGRVTADTQYF. CDR3 sequence (DNA): TGTGCCAGCAGCGGTAGAGTAACCGCAGATACGCAGTATTTT.

V usage is TRBV5-6 and J usage is TRBJ1-2; TRBD1 is a possible D gene (5 bases). The CDR3 covers 17 residues. The V end lost 4 bases, the J end lost 2 bases, and 21 bases lay between the germline ends. Per germline, CDR1 SGHDT and CDR2 YYEEEE. CDR3 nucleotide sequence: TGTGCCAGCAGCCCCCGGGACTCTCTTCCCCCCAACTATGGCTACACCTTC. Translating it yields CASSPRDSLPPNYGYTF. The variable domain in full, with the rest retrieved from reference TRBV5-6 and TRBJ1-2, is DAGVTQSPTHLIKTRGQQVTLRCSPKSGHDTVSWYQQALGQGPQFIFQYYEEEERQRGNFPDRFSGHQFPNYSSELNVNALLLGDSALYLCASSPRDSLPPNYGYTFGSGTRLTVV.

The chain couples TRBV6-1 to TRBJ2-7, with D possibly matching TRBD2 (5 bases). V was clipped by 6 bases and J by 4 bases, with 10 bases between them. CDR1 and CDR2 (germline): MNHNS, SASEGT. This CDR3 has 12 amino acids. The CDR3 region is CASRASSYEQYF. The CDR3 DNA reads TGTGCCAGCAGAGCTAGCAGTTACGAGCAGTACTTC.

This clone was counted only a few times. The chain recombines TRBV10-1 with TRBJ2-3; 8 bases are a match to TRBD1. This CDR3 comprises 13 residues. The V gene's germline CDR1 is WNHNN and CDR2 SYGVQD (reference sequence). V lost 4 bases to trimming and J lost 6 bases; unmatched junction nucleotides: 3. The CDR3 loop reads CASSVRQGDTQYF. In DNA, the CDR3 is TGCGCCAGCAGTGTCAGACAGGGGGATACGCAGTATTTT.

V is TRBV19 and J is TRBJ2-1, with 7 bases fitting TRBD2. The CDR3 has 13 residues. The V segment lost 5 bases and the J segment 8 bases; nucleotides outside the gene matches: 6. CDR1 is LNHDA and CDR2 is SQIVND in the germline V gene (reference sequence). The CDR3 DNA reads as TGTGCCAGTAGTTTAGGACTAGGGGATGAGCAGTTCTTC. Encoded protein: CASSLGLGDEQFF.

The chain combines TRBV2 with TRBJ1-2; TRBD1 agrees at 9 bases. With V trimmed by 6 bases and J by 7 bases, 6 bases remained unmatched. The CDR3 contains 13 residues. Germline V gene lookup returns CDR1 SNHLY and CDR2 FYNNEI. CDR3 amino acids: CASSPGQGFGYTF. The CDR3 DNA reads as TGTGCCAGCAGCCCGGGACAGGGATTTGGCTACACCTTC. The whole variable domain, filled in from reference TRBV2 and TRBJ1-2, reads EPEVTQTPSHQVTQMGQEVILRCVPISNHLYFYWYRQILGQKVEFLVSFYNNEISEKSEIFDDQFSVERPDGSNFTLKIRSTKLEDSAMYFCASSPGQGFGYTFGSGTRLTVV.

The CDR3 DNA reads TGTGCCAGCAGCCCCCCTATAACTAATGAAAAACTGTTTTTT. This translates into CASSPPITNEKLFF. The chain has TRBV7-8 and TRBJ1-4; D remains ambiguous. CDR3 size: 14 residues. Germline CDR1 SGHVS, CDR2 FQNEAQ. Trimming pared 5 bases from V and 1 base from J, leaving 8 bases between.

Concerning this clone itself: Other DNA sequences in this sample translate to the same CDR3. The V and J genes are TRBV27 and TRBJ2-3, with TRBD2 matching 10 bases. Germline CDR1 reads MNHEY; CDR2 reads SMNVEV (reference sequence). Trimming took 4 bases from V and 1 from J; bases not matched to a gene: 5. The CDR3 has 16 amino acids. As DNA, the CDR3 is TGTGCCAGCAGTTCAAGACTAGCGGGTCGCACAGATACGCAGTATTTT. Protein sequence: CASSSRLAGRTDTQYF.